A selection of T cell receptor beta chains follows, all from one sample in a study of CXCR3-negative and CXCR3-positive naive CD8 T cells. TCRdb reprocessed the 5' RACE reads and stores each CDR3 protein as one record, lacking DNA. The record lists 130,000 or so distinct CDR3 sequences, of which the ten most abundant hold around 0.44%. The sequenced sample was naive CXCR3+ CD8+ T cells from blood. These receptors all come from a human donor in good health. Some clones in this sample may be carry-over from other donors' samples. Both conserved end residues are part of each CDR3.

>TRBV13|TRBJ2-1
CASRAPGLARNEQFF
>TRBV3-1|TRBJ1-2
CASSPPGANYGYTF
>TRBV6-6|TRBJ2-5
CASNLKGFEETQYF
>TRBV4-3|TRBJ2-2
CASSQARAWGTGELFF
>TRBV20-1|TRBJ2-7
CSATGTLEVEQYF
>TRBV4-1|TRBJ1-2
CASSQDPSFNYGYTF
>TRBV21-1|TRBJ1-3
CASSHQDSSGNTIYF
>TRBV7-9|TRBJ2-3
CASSFPTDTQYF
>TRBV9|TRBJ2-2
CASSAPGQGAVGELFF
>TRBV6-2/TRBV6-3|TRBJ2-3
CASSYPAADTQYF
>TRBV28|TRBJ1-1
CASSLSPRRSNTEAFF
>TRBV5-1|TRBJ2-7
CASSLDGLAGDEQYF
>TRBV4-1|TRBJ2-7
CASSPGRTDGSYEQYF
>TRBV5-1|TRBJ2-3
CASSEEQGAADTQYF
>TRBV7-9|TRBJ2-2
CASLAGPGSTQNTGELFF
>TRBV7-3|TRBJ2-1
CASSLLASSGVAEQFF
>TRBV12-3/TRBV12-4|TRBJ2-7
CASSLNAYEQYF
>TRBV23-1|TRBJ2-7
CASSSRIGPQQNSSYEQYF
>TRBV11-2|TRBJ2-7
CASSLAFATRYEQYF
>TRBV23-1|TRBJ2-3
CASSHSRDRIYTDTQYF
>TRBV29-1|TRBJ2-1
CSVDLLGSYNEQFF
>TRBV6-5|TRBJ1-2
CASRKQGGGYTF
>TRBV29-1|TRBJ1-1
CSVEGAAEALF
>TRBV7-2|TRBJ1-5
CASSSPHDRANQPQHF
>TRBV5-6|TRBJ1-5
CASSLAVADQPQHF
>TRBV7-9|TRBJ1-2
CASSSDGFPYGYTF
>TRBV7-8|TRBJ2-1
CASSLSLAGGPAGNEQFF
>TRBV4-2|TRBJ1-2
CASSPRTGGGYTF
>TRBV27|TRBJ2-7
CASRTVRLDEQYF
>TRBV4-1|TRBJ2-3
CASSQDAQYTDTQYF
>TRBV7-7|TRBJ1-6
CASSPGVGGNSPLHF
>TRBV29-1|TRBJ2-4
CGVDTGTKNIQYF
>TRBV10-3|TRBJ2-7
CAISESRQATYEQYF
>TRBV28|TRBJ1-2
CASNMIRGRDYGYTF
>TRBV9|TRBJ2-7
CASSGEEGYEQYF
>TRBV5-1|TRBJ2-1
CASSLGTSGRAGEQFF
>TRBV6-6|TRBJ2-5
CASSYSSISSGPTQYF
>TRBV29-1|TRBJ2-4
CSVEDLQGYIQYF
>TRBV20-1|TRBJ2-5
CSARAVSVETQYF
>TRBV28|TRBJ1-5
CASSEAGVGNQPQHF
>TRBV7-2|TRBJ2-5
CASSTGLEEVGEETQYF
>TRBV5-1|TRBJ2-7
CASSPGLAGGHNEQYF
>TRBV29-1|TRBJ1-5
CSVAGRRKGASNQPQHF
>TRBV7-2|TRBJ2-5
CASSLGLREGLETQYF
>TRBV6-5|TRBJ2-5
CASSSSRGWTETQYF
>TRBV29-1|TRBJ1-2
CSVVFFPHRDYGYTF
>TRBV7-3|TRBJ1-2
CASSPGQGVNYGYTF